A selection of T cell receptor beta chains follows, all from one sample in a study of cytomegalovirus exposure and HLA in healthy donors. Here immunoSEQ multiplex PCR was the method, and the copy in TCRdb shows in-frame clones only, minus some. The sample holds about 160,000 clones, 75% seen once. Sequenced sample: PBMCs. The receptors originated from a woman in her forties or fifties in good health and CMV-seropositive. Both conserved end residues are part of each CDR3. The D gene is left open where the match is weak.

d_gene	v_gene	j_gene	CDR3aa
.	TRBV27	TRBJ1-2	CASRALGTGNYGYTF
.	TRBV9	TRBJ2-2	CASSVGTVNTGELFF
.	TRBV9	TRBJ1-2	CASSPRMEEGYTF
TRBD1	TRBV19	TRBJ2-5	CASSFIGDREETQYF
TRBD2	TRBV7-3	TRBJ2-1	CASSLTVAQRGAYNEQFF
.	TRBV5-6	TRBJ2-6	CASSRDQGTAGANVLTF
TRBD2	TRBV5-4	TRBJ2-1	CASSKGLAGGIYNEQFF
TRBD1	TRBV30	TRBJ1-1	CAWSVSTGGGNTEAFF
.	TRBV23-1	TRBJ1-1	CASSQQGTEAFF
.	TRBV19	TRBJ2-5	CASSRRTRGGQETQYF
TRBD1	TRBV6-1	TRBJ1-5	CASSGGQVVKPQHF
.	TRBV5-6	TRBJ2-7	CASSLQNYEQYF
TRBD1	TRBV29-1	TRBJ1-2	CSVGSGGGYTF
TRBD2	TRBV10-3	TRBJ2-7	CAISGTSGGPYPPEEQYF
TRBD1	TRBV7-2	TRBJ1-5	CASSVFGDRGNQPQHF
TRBD2	TRBV5-5	TRBJ2-5	CASSWAGGRKETQYF
TRBD1	TRBV29-1	TRBJ1-1	CSALTGQNTEAFF
TRBD2	TRBV27	TRBJ2-2	CASRKMGTSGAKGQTGELFF